These 7 T cell receptor beta chains were sequenced from one sample in a study of cytomegalovirus exposure and HLA in healthy donors. The PCR had 60 Vbeta and 13 Jbeta primers. TCRdb's copy holds only in-frame clones and misses some; the assay was immunoSEQ multiplex PCR. This sample has under 200,000 clones, with around 74% found just once. Sequenced: PBMCs. These receptors were obtained from a woman aged 25 to 39 in good health and CMV-seronegative.

This chain connects TRBV28 to TRBJ2-7; D not resolved. The germline gives CDR1 MDHEN, CDR2 SYDVKM. The CDR3 totals 12 residues. Between the trimmed V and J ends, which lost 2 bases and 6 bases, there was a span of 8 bases. In DNA, the CDR3 is TGTGCCAGCAGTTTACGAGGATTCGAGCAGTACTTC. This sequence encodes CASSLRGFEQYF. The full variable domain, with the rest looked up from reference TRBV28 and TRBJ2-7, is DVKVTQSSRYLVKRTGEKVFLECVQDMDHENMFWYRQDPGLGLRLIYFSYDVKMKEKGDIPEGYSVSREKKERFSLILESASTNQTSMYLCASSLRGFEQYFGPGTRLTVT.

The chain carries TRBV5-6 and TRBJ1-1; the match to TRBD1 covers 8 bases. Trimming at V came to 4 bases and at J to 5 bases, leaving 10 bases not matched to a gene. This CDR3 is built from 15 residues. The germline V gene has CDR1 SGHDT and CDR2 YYEEEE. CDR3 sequence: CASSLYRGGSTEAFF. CDR3 bases: TGTGCCAGCAGCCTTTACAGGGGGGGTAGTACTGAAGCTTTCTTT. The variable domain in full, with the rest retrieved from reference TRBV5-6 and TRBJ1-1, is DAGVTQSPTHLIKTRGQQVTLRCSPKSGHDTVSWYQQALGQGPQFIFQYYEEEERQRGNFPDRFSGHQFPNYSSELNVNALLLGDSALYLCASSLYRGGSTEAFFGQGTRLTVV.

About this clone: Other nucleotide sequences in the sample specify the same CDR3. The J gene is TRBJ1-2, the V gene TRBV10-3; D is undetermined. Germline CDR1 and CDR2: ENHRY and SYGVKD. The CDR3 runs to 16 residues. Trimming pared 0 bases from V and 0 bases from J, leaving 11 bases between. The DNA for the CDR3 is TGTGCCATCAGTGAGTCGGAGGCAGACCCTAACTATGGCTACACCTTC. Residues: CAISESEADPNYGYTF.

The chain has TRBV6-5 and TRBJ2-7; D uncertain. The germline V gene encodes CDR1 MNHEY and CDR2 SVGAGI. The CDR3 is 13 amino acids. The V gene lost 5 bases and the J gene lost 3 bases, with 11 bases spanning the gap. Written as DNA, the CDR3 is TGTGCCAGCAGTGAAGCGCGCAGCTACGAGCAGTACTTC. Translation gives CASSEARSYEQYF.

The chain has TRBV13 and TRBJ1-3; TRBD1 aligns across 8 bases. Germline CDR1 is PRHDT and CDR2 is FYEKMQ (reference sequence). The V gene end was trimmed by 2 bases and the J gene end by 0 bases; junction bases not matched to a gene: 3. The CDR3 totals 16 residues. The DNA of the CDR3 is TGTGCCAGCAGCTTACGGACAGGGCCCTCTGGAAACACCATATATTTT. Amino acids: CASSLRTGPSGNTIYF.

The V call is TRBV18, the J call TRBJ1-5, with 7 positions matching TRBD1. The CDR3 is 13 residues long. The junction had 3 bases not matched to a gene; V was cut back by 6 bases and J by 4 bases. Germline loops: CDR1 KGHSH, CDR2 LQKENI. The CDR3 here is CASSQQGNQPQHF. The CDR3 DNA is TGTGCCAGCTCCCAACAGGGGAATCAGCCCCAGCATTTT.

The V and J genes are TRBV29-1 and TRBJ1-5; D is possibly TRBD1 (6 bases). The CDR3 runs 15 residues. Germline lookup yields CDR1 SQVTM and CDR2 ANQGSEA. Trimming pared 4 bases from V and 0 bases from J, leaving 13 bases between. The CDR3 loop reads CSVAGVGNSNQPQHF. CDR3 coding DNA: TGCAGCGTTGCAGGGGTCGGAAATAGCAATCAGCCCCAGCATTTT.